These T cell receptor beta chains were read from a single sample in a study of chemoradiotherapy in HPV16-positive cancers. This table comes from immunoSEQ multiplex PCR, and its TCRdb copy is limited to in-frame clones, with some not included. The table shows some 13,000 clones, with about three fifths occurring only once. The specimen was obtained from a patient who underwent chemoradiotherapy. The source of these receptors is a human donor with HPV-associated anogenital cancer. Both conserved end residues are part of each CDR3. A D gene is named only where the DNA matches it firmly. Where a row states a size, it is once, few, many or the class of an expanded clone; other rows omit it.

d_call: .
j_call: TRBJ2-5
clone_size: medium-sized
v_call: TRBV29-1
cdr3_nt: TGCAGCGTTGACGGGGCAGGGGCCCCGGAGGAGACCCAGTACTTC
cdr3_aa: CSVDGAGAPEETQYF

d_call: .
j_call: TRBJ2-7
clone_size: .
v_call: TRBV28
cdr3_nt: TGTGCCAGCAGTTTAACCGGGCCATACGAGCAGTACTTC
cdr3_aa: CASSLTGPYEQYF

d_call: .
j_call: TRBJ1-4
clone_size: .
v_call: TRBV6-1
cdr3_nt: TGTGCCAGCGCCACCCGAGCAACTAATGAAAAACTGTTTTTT
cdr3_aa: CASATRATNEKLFF

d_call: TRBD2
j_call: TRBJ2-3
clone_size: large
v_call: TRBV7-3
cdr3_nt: TGTGCCAGCAGCCCGGATGGGGGAGGGACAGATACGCAGTATTTT
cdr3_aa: CASSPDGGGTDTQYF

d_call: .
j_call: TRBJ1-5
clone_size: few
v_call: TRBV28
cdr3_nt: TGTGCCAGCAGTTTTTCAGGGAGGAATCAGCCCCAGCATTTT
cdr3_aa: CASSFSGRNQPQHF

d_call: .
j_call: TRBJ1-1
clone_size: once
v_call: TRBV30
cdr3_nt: TGTGCCTGGAGTGTGGGGGACGGCACTGAAGCTTTCTTT
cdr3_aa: CAWSVGDGTEAFF

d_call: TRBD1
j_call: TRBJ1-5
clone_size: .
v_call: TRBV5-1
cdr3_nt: TGCGCCAGCAGCTTGACAGGGGACCATCAGCCCCAGCATTTT
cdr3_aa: CASSLTGDHQPQHF

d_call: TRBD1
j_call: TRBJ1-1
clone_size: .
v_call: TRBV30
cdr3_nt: TGTGCCTGGAAGCTCCCCAGGACAGGGTACAAGCTGAACACTGAAGCTTTCTTT
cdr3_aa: CAWKLPRTGYKLNTEAFF

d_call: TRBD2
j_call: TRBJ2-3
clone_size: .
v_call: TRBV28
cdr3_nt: TGTGCCAGCAGTTTCCTAGCGGGAGGGCCAGATACGCAGTATTTT
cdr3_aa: CASSFLAGGPDTQYF

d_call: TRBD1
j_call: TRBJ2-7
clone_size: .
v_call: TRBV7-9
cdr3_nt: TGTGCCAGCAGCCCCGGACAGGGTGGCTCCTACGAGCAGTACTTC
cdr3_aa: CASSPGQGGSYEQYF

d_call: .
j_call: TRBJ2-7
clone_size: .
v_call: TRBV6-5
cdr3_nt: TGTGCCAGCAGTGAACGGATAGGAGACGAGCAGTACTTC
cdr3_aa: CASSERIGDEQYF

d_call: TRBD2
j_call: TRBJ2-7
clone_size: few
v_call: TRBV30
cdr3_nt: TGTGCCGGGAAGGGGACTAGCGGGATCGGGGAGCAGTACTTC
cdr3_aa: CAGKGTSGIGEQYF

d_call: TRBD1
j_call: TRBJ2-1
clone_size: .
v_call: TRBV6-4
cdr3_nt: TGTGCCAGCAGTGACTTAAAACAGGGGGCAAATGAGCAGTTCTTC
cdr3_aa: CASSDLKQGANEQFF

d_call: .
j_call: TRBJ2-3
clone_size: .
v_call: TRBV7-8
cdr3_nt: TGTGCCAGCAGCTTAGATCGGGCAGATACGCAGTATTTT
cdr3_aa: CASSLDRADTQYF

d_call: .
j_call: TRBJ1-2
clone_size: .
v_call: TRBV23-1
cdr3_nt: TGCGCCGCCGTTCTGTGTGACGATGGCTACACCTTC
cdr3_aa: CAAVLCDDGYTF

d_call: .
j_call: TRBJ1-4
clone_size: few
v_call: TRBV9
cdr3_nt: TGTGCCAGCAGCGTAGCCCAAGGGGACGAAAAACTGTTTTTT
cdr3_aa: CASSVAQGDEKLFF

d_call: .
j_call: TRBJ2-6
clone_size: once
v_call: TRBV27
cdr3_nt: TGTGCCAGCAGTTTAGCTTCTGGGGCCAACGTCCTGACTTTC
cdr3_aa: CASSLASGANVLTF

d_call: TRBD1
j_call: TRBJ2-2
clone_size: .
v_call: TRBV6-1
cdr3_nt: TGTGCCAGCAGGCGGACAGGGGACACCGGGGAGCTGTTTTTT
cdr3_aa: CASRRTGDTGELFF

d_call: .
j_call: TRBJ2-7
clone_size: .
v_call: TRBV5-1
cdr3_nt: TGCGCCAGCAGCTTGTTGATGGGGTACGAGCAGTACTTC
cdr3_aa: CASSLLMGYEQYF

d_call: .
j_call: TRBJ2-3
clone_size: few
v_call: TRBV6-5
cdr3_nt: TGTGCCACCCAGCGAGCTTCCTCAGATACGCAGTATTTT
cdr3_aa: CATQRASSDTQYF

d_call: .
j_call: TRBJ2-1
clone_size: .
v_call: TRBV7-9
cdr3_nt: TGTGCCAGCAGCTTAGGTCCCTACAATGAGCAGTTCTTC
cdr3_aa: CASSLGPYNEQFF

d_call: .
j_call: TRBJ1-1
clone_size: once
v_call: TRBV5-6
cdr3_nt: TGTGCCAGCAGCCTCGGAACTGAAGCTTTCTTT
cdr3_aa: CASSLGTEAFF

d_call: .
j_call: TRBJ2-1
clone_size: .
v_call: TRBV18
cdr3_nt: TGTGCCAGCTCACACCCCGTAGACAGTGCAAATGAGCAGTTCTTC
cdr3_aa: CASSHPVDSANEQFF

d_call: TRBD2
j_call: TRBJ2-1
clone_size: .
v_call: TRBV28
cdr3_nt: TGTGCCAGCAGTTTGGGACGGGAGGTCCTCAATGAGCAGTTCTTC
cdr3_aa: CASSLGREVLNEQFF

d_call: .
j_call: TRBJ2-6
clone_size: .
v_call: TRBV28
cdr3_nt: TGTGCCAGCAGTTCCCCCTACAGTAGCTCTGGGGCCAACGTCCTGACTTTC
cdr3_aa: CASSSPYSSSGANVLTF

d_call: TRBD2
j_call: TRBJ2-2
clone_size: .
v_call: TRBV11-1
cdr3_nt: TGTGCCAGCAGCCCCCGGGCTAGCGGGATCAACACCGGGGAGCTGTTTTTT
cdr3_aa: CASSPRASGINTGELFF

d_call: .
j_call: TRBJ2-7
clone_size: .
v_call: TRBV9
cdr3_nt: TGTGCCAGCAGCGTCCTCGGAAGCTACGAGCAGTACTTC
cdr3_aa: CASSVLGSYEQYF

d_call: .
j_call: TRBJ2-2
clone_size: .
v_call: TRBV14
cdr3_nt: TGTGCCAGCAGCCAAGACCTGGGGGGCTTCACCGGGGAGCTGTTTTTT
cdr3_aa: CASSQDLGGFTGELFF

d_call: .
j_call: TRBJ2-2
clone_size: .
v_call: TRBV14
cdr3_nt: TGTGCCAGCAGCCAAGAGGACTTCGGGGAGCTGTTTTTT
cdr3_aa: CASSQEDFGELFF

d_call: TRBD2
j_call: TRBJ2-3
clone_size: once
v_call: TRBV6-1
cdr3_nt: TGTGCCAGCAGGGATACTAGCGGGAGTGCAGATACGCAGTATTTT
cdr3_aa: CASRDTSGSADTQYF

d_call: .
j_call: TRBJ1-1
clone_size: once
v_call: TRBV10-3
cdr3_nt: TGTGCCATCAGTGAGTCGTTGATGCCGGACGGAATCATGAACACTGAAGCTTTCTTT
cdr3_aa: CAISESLMPDGIMNTEAFF

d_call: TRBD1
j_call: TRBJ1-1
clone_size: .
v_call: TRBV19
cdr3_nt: TGTGCCAGTAGAAGACAGGGAATGAACACTGAAGCTTTCTTT
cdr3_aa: CASRRQGMNTEAFF

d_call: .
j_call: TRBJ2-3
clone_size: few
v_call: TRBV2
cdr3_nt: TGTGTACTCAGGACTTCTAGCACAGATACGCAGTATTTT
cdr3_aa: CVLRTSSTDTQYF

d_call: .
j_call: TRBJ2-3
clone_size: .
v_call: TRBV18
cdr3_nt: TGTGCCAGCTCACCACCTGGCAGGGGGTGGACTAGCCCTGGCACAGATACGCAGTATTTT
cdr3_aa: CASSPPGRGWTSPGTDTQYF

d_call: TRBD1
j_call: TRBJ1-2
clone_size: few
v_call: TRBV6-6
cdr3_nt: TGTGCCAGCAGCTTGGGACAGGGAGGAGGGTATGGCTACACCTTC
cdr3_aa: CASSLGQGGGYGYTF

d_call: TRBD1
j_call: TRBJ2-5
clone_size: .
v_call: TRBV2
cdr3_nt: TGTGCCAGCAGAGGACCGGGACAGAAAGAGACCCAGTACTTC
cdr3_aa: CASRGPGQKETQYF

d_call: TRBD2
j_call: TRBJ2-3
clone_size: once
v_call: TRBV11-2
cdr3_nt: TGTGCCAGCAGCCCCAACCTTCACGGGAGGAGCACAGATACGCAGTATTTT
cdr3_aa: CASSPNLHGRSTDTQYF

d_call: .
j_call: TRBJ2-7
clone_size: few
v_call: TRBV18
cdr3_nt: TGTGCCAGCTCACCACCTAAGACAGCTCCGGGGGACTTC
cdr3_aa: CASSPPKTAPGDF

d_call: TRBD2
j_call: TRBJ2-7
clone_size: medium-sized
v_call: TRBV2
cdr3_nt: TGTGCCAGCACCGGGAGGTACGAGCAGTACTTC
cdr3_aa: CASTGRYEQYF

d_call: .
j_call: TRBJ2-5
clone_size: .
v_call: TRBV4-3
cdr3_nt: TGCGCCAGCAGCCAAGATTTCGGGGGTGTGCGGGCCATTCGTGGTGAGACCCAGTACTTC
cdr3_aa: CASSQDFGGVRAIRGETQYF

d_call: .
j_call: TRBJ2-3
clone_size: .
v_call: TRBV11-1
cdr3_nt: TGTGCCAGCAGCCTCCTTGGCTTCAGTTCAGATACGCAGTATTTT
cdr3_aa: CASSLLGFSSDTQYF